Included here is one TCR beta chain sequence, with context. The assay was immunoSEQ multiplex PCR, and TCRdb's table has in-frame clones only and misses some. Of around 130,000 clones in the sample, roughly four fifths were seen once. This sample is part of a study of blood T cell repertoires in COVID-19. Study summary: Donors in the United States, Italy and Spain gave samples during acute or convalescent COVID-19. PBMCs, B-cell-depleted T cells, or T cells provided the cDNA or gDNA that made up the material.

Deletions cut 0 bases from V and 5 bases from J, with 15 bases between. Germline CDR1 and CDR2: SGHRS and YFSETQ. The CDR3 spans 15 residues. The gene calls are TRBV5-1 and TRBJ2-7; tentative D call: TRBD2 (5 bases). The sequence was obtained from a woman in her 50s with acute or convalescent COVID-19. Material: peripheral blood. DNA for the CDR3: TGCGCCAGCAGCTTGGCGGGGTCGGGGAGACACGAGCAGTACTTC. This codes for CASSLAGSGRHEQYF.